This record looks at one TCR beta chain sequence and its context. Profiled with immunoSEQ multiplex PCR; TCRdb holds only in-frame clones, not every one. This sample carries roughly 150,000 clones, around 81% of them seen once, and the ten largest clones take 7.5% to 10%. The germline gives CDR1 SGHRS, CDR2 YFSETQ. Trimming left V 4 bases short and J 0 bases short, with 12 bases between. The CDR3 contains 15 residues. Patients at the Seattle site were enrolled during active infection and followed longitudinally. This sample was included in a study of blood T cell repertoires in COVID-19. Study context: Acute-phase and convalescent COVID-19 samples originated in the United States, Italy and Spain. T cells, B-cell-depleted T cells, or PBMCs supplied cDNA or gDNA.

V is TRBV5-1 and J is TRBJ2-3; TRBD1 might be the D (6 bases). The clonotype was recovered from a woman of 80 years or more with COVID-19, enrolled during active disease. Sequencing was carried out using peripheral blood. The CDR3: CASSPVGHSTDTQYF. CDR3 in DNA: TGCGCCAGCAGCCCGGTGGGACACAGCACAGATACGCAGTATTTT.